This TCR beta chain was sequenced in a study of blood T cells in healthy people across ages. CDR3 length: 16 amino acids. Trimming removed 4 bases from V and 5 bases from J; junction bases left unmatched: 8. CDR1 is SGHRS, CDR2 YFSETQ, per germline. This clonotype was counted between two and nine times. Its antigen is as yet unknown. Study-wide results and limits: Naive and antigen-experienced cells could not be conclusively compared, given unsorted PBMCs.

It was with a sample-barcoded 5' primer and a J-beta primer mix that a second PCR of about 6 to 11 cycles was run. Every sample gave at least 2.5 million paired-end reads containing CDR3. TCRdb reprocessed the 5' RACE reads with MiXCR, giving one entry per CDR3 protein. The table lists approximately 2,000,000 distinct CDR3 sequences, about two fifths of them singletons. This clonotype was obtained from a human donor in good health. The sample taken for sequencing was blood. V is TRBV5-1 and J is TRBJ2-2; 10 bases match TRBD1. CDR3 bases: TGCGCCAGCAGCCGGACGGGACAGGGGAAGACCGGGGAGCTGTTTTTT. Translated: CASSRTGQGKTGELFF.